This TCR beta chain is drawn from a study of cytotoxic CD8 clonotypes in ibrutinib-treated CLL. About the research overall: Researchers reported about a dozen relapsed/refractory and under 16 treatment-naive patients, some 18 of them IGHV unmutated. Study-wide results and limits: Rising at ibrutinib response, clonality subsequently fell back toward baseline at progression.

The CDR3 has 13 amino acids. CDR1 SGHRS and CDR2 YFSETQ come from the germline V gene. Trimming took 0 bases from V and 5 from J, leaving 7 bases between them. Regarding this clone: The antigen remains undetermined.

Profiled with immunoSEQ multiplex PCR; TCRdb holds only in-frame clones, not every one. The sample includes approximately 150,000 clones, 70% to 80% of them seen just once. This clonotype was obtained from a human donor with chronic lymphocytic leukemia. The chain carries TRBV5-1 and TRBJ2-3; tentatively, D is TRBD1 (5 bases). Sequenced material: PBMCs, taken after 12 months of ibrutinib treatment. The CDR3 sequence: CASSLEQVDTQYF. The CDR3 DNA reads TGCGCCAGCAGCTTGGAACAGGTAGATACGCAGTATTTT.